This entry lists 2 T cell receptor beta chains sequenced from one sample in a study of blood T cell repertoires in COVID-19. The data were produced by immunoSEQ multiplex PCR, yet TCRdb's version contains in-frame clones alone and is incomplete. The sample includes 200,000 to 250,000 clones, 83% of them seen just once. The sequenced material came from PBMCs or T cells enriched from blood (not recorded which). The source of these receptors is a woman aged 40 to 50 who had been exposed to COVID-19.

This clone was recorded only once. This sequence joins TRBV28 and TRBJ2-5, with D uncertain. Germline V CDR1 and CDR2: MDHEN, SYDVKM. V gave up 3 bases and J gave up 6 bases, with 5 bases separating them. The CDR3 runs to 11 residues. CDR3 nucleotide sequence: TGTGCCAGCAGTTTGGGCAAGACCCAGTACTTC. The encoded protein is CASSLGKTQYF.

This clone appeared once. The chain combines TRBV12-3 or TRBV12-4 with TRBJ2-3; 7 bases match TRBD1. This CDR3 has 12 residues. Trimming took 8 bases from V and 2 from J; bases not matched to a gene: 1. The CDR3 is CASQGDTDTQYF. Written as DNA, the CDR3 is TGTGCCAGCCAGGGGGACACAGATACGCAGTATTTT.